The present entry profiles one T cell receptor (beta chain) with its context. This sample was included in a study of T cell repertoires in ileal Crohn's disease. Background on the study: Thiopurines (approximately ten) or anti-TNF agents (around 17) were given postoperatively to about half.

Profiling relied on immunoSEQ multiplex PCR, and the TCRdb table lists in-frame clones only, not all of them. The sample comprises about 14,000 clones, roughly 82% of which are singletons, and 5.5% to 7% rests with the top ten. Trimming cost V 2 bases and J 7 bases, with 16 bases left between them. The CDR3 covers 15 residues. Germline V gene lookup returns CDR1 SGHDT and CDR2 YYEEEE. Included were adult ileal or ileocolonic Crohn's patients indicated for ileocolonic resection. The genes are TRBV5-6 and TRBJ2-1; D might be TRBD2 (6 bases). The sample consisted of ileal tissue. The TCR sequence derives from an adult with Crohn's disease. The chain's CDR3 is CASSLTGVSRNEQFF. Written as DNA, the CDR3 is TGTGCCAGCAGCTTAACGGGAGTCTCGAGGAATGAGCAGTTCTTC.